The source of this TCR beta chain is a study of control samples from healthy donors and cancer patients. Produced via immunoSEQ multiplex PCR; TCRdb's table is partial and in-frame only. In the table there are some 120,000 clones, over 75% of which are singletons. About this clone itself: Distinct nucleotide sequences in the sample also encode this CDR3.

Germline V CDR1 and CDR2: LGHDT, YNNKEL (reference sequence). V lost 4 bases and J lost 0, with 22 bases in between. The CDR3 has 20 amino acids. The receptor was derived from a man aged 40-50 years in good health. The rearrangement uses TRBV3-1 (or the pseudogene TRBV3-2) and TRBJ2-6, with D uncertain. Material for sequencing was blood. CDR3 protein: CASSPIGRAGQLSGANVLTF. The CDR3 DNA follows: TGTGCCAGCAGCCCGATTGGAAGGGCAGGTCAGCTCTCTGGGGCCAACGTCCTGACTTTC.